This T cell receptor (beta chain) was found in a study of OX40 agonist ivuxolimab in advanced cancers. Study overall: The patients received agonistic anti-OX40 (CD134) antibody ivuxolimab. Enrollees could have had prior anti-PD-1, anti-PD-L1 or anti-CTLA-4 therapy, which 30% to 50% had received.

Measured with immunoSEQ multiplex PCR; TCRdb has only the in-frame clones, and not every one. The table records about 65,000 clones, approximately 89% of them present only once. Peripheral blood came from all dose cohorts at three timepoints. General observations from the study: Expanded peripheral T-cell antigen specificity went undetermined.

Regarding this clone: Its target is not known.

The starting material was CD4+ or CD8+ T cells sorted from blood, obtained in a trial of the OX40 agonist ivuxolimab. This TCR derives from an adult with an advanced solid tumor such as melanoma, head and neck, liver or kidney cancer.

This CDR3 reads CASSLVELPGELFF. The CDR3 bases are TGTGCCAGCAGCCTGGTCGAGTTACCCGGGGAGCTGTTTTTT. The chain joins TRBV2 to TRBJ2-2; unclear D gene. The germline CDR1 and CDR2 sequences are SNHLY and FYNNEI. The CDR3 covers 14 residues. The V gene lost 6 bases and the J gene lost 6 bases, with 14 bases spanning the gap. Variable domain in full (rest from reference TRBV2 and TRBJ2-2): EPEVTQTPSHQVTQMGQEVILRCVPISNHLYFYWYRQILGQKVEFLVSFYNNEISEKSEIFDDQFSVERPDGSNFTLKIRSTKLEDSAMYFCASSLVELPGELFFGEGSRLTVL.